What follows are 13 T cell receptor beta chains derived from one specimen sequenced in a study of cytomegalovirus exposure and HLA in healthy donors. The PCR was carried out with 60 Vbeta primers and 13 Jbeta primers. The assay was immunoSEQ multiplex PCR, and TCRdb's table has in-frame clones only and misses some. The profile shows 150,000 to 200,000 clones, around 77% of them singletons. Sequenced sample: PBMCs. These TCRs come from a woman in her 30s in good health and CMV-seropositive.

The genes are TRBV5-8 and TRBJ2-3, with a weak D call TRBD1 (6 bases). The CDR3 has 15 residues. The germline V and J ends were trimmed by 0 bases and 2 bases, with 10 bases remaining between them. Germline loops: CDR1 SGHTS, CDR2 YDEGEE. CDR3 DNA: TGTGCCAGCAGCTTGGGACAGGCACACACAGATACGCAGTATTTT. Its translation is CASSLGQAHTDTQYF.

The J gene is TRBJ2-1, the V gene TRBV7-9, with D uncertain. The CDR3 covers 14 residues. V was trimmed by 5 bases and J by 2 bases, leaving 10 bases between them. Germline V gene sequence: CDR1 SEHNR, CDR2 FQNEAQ (reference sequence). CDR3 protein: CASSRVNTYNEQFF. CDR3 DNA: TGTGCCAGCAGCCGGGTTAACACCTACAATGAGCAGTTCTTC.

V usage is TRBV6-4 and J usage is TRBJ2-1; D not resolved. V dropped 4 bases and J dropped 7 bases, with 11 bases sitting between them. This CDR3 region has 13 residues. The germline V gene encodes CDR1 MRHNA and CDR2 SNTAGT. The CDR3 protein is CASSVSRENEQFF. In DNA form, the CDR3 reads TGTGCCAGCAGTGTTTCACGAGAGAATGAGCAGTTCTTC.

This clone was seen a handful of times. The chain recombines TRBV4-3 with TRBJ1-4; TRBD1 is a possible D gene (6 bases). From germline, CDR1 is LGHNA and CDR2 YSLEER. The CDR3 has 15 residues. Trimming took off 3 bases at V and 7 bases at J, with 15 bases between the two ends. The DNA for the CDR3 is TGCGCCAGCAGCCAGTCCCCAGGGGTGGGTGAAAAACTGTTTTTT. Protein sequence: CASSQSPGVGEKLFF.

The chain employs TRBV5-6 and TRBJ2-7, with D unclear. The germline CDR1 and CDR2 sequences are SGHDT and YYEEEE. V lost 1 base and J lost 5, with 13 bases in between. The CDR3 loop spans 14 amino acids. The CDR3 loop reads CASSLYSTWNEQYF. In DNA, the CDR3 is TGTGCCAGCAGCTTGTACAGCACTTGGAACGAGCAGTACTTC.

Regarding this clone: One end of the junction fails to match germline, which may point to a read error. CDR3: CASRGGQGRTDTQYF. CDR3 sequence (DNA): TGTGCCAGCAGGGGAGGACAGGGAAGGACAGATACGCAATATTTT. The chain couples TRBV25-1 to TRBJ2-3; TRBD1 agrees at 8 bases. Germline lookup yields CDR1 MGHDK and CDR2 SYGVNS. The CDR3 consists of 15 residues.

This chain joins TRBV19 and TRBJ2-6; D not resolved. Looked up from germline, CDR1 is LNHDA and CDR2 is SQIVND (reference sequence). Trimming stripped 5 bases from V and 4 bases from J, with 3 bases between. There are 12 residues in the CDR3. CDR3 loop: CASSSGANVLTF. The DNA for the CDR3 is TGTGCCAGTAGTTCGGGGGCCAACGTCCTGACTTTC.

The rearrangement joins TRBV19 to TRBJ2-3, with a possible D match to TRBD2 (6 bases). CDR1 is LNHDA, CDR2 SQIVND, per germline (reference sequence). The CDR3 length is 14 residues. The germline V and J ends were trimmed by 7 bases and 8 bases, with 19 bases remaining between them. The CDR3 loop reads CASKGSGLYGTQYF. CDR3 nucleotide sequence: TGTGCCAGTAAAGGGTCGGGACTCTACGGTACGCAGTATTTT.

This rearrangement joins TRBV19 to TRBJ2-5, with 8 positions matching TRBD1. The CDR3 consists of 15 residues. Germline V gene lookup returns CDR1 LNHDA and CDR2 SQIVND (reference sequence). J was trimmed by 4 bases and V by 7 bases; bases with no gene match: 11. The CDR3 protein is CASTATPGGGETQYF. The CDR3 bases are TGTGCCAGTACCGCGACGCCAGGGGGCGGAGAGACCCAGTACTTC. The whole variable domain, filled in from reference TRBV19 and TRBJ2-5, reads DGGITQSPKYLFRKEGQNVTLSCEQNLNHDAMYWYRQDPGQGLRLIYYSQIVNDFQKGDIAEGYSVSREKKESFPLTVTSAQKNPTAFYLCASTATPGGGETQYFGPGTRLLVL.

This clone occurred once. The V call is TRBV9, the J call TRBJ2-2; 10 bases fit TRBD2. Germline trimming cut 4 bases from V and 4 bases from J; bases unmatched to any gene: 4. Germline CDR1 and CDR2: SGDLS and YYNGEE. The CDR3 covers 15 residues. The DNA of the CDR3 is TGTGCCAGCAGCCCTAGCGGGGGATTCACCGGGGAGCTGTTTTTT. It encodes CASSPSGGFTGELFF. The whole variable domain, remainder taken from reference TRBV9 and TRBJ2-2, is DSGVTQTPKHLITATGQRVTLRCSPRSGDLSVYWYQQSLDQGLQFLIQYYNGEERAKGNILERFSAQQFPDLHSELNLSSLELGDSALYFCASSPSGGFTGELFFGEGSRLTVL.

In regard to this clone: A read error may be the cause here, since a much bigger clone is one base away. The chain is built from TRBV11-2 and TRBJ1-1, with 8 bases identical to TRBD1. V was clipped by 0 bases and J by 1 base; unmatched bases: 1. The germline V gene encodes CDR1 SGHAT and CDR2 FQNNGV. This CDR3 region has 15 residues. The CDR3 DNA reads as TGTGCCAGCAGCTTAGAGGGACAGGCGAACACTGAAGCTTTCTTT. Translating it yields CASSLEGQANTEAFF.

The rearrangement links TRBV19 to TRBJ1-2, with TRBD1 identical over 7 bases. Trimming took 8 bases from V and 5 from J; bases not matched to a gene: 2. Germline values: CDR1 LNHDA, CDR2 SQIVND (reference sequence). There are 11 residues in the CDR3. The CDR3 DNA sequence: TGTGCCAGTGAGACAGGGTATGGCTACACCTTC. This sequence encodes CASETGYGYTF.

This rearrangement joins TRBV9 to TRBJ2-5; a possible D gene is TRBD1 (6 bases). V gave up 4 bases and J gave up 4 bases, with 20 bases separating them. The CDR3 runs to 16 residues. CDR1 SGDLS and CDR2 YYNGEE come from the germline V gene. The chain's CDR3 is CASSTWTEGRRETQYF. The CDR3 region has the DNA TGTGCCAGCAGCACATGGACAGAGGGTAGGCGAGAGACCCAGTACTTC.